This T cell receptor (beta chain) was found in a study of tissue T cells after allogeneic stem cell transplantation. The study's findings and limits: Blood and spleen captured only part of the tissue TCR repertoire.

The table lists this clone with a few counts. What it recognizes is unknown. This CDR3 is built from 12 residues. The ends were cut back, 4 bases at V and 7 bases at J, with 11 bases in the middle. The germline CDR1 and CDR2 sequences are LGHDT and YNNKEL (reference sequence). The protocol was immunoSEQ multiplex PCR, while the TCRdb copy is restricted to in-frame clones and leaves out a portion. The sample includes about 26,000 clones, about 89% seen only once; the top ten take roughly 2%. Sequences were derived from blood, sampled before transplantation. The TCR originated in an older male donor who later had graft-versus-host disease after an allogeneic stem cell transplant. J is TRBJ2-7 and V is TRBV3-1 (or the pseudogene TRBV3-2); D ambiguous. CDR3 sequence reads: CASSPLVGEQYF. CDR3 DNA: TGTGCCAGCAGCCCCTTGGTGGGGGAGCAGTACTTC.